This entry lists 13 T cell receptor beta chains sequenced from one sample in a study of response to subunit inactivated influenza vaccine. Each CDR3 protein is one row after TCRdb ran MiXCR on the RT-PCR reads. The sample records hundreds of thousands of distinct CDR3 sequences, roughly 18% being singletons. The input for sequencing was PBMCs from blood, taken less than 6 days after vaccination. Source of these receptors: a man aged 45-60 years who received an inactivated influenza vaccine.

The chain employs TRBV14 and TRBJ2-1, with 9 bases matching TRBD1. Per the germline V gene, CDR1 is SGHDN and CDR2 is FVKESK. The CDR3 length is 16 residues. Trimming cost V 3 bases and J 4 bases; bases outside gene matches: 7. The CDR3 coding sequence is TGTGCCAGCAGCCACCTAGGGGACAGGGCTTACAATGAGCAGTTCTTC. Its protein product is CASSHLGDRAYNEQFF. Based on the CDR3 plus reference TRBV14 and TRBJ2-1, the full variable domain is EAGVTQFPSHSVIEKGQTVTLRCDPISGHDNLYWYRRVMGKEIKFLLHFVKESKQDESGMPNNRFLAERTGGTYSTLKVQPAELEDSGVYFCASSHLGDRAYNEQFFGPGTRLTVL.

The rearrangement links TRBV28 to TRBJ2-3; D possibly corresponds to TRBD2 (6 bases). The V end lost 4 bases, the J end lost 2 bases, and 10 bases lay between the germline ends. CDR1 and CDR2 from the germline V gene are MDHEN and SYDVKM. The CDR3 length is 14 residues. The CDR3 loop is CASSWGTYTDTQYF. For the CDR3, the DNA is TGTGCCAGCAGTTGGGGGACTTACACAGATACGCAGTATTTT.

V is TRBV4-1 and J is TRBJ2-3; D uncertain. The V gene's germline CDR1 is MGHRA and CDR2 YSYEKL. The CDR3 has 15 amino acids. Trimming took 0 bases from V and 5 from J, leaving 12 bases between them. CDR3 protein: CASSQDSFPRDTQYF. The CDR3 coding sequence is TGCGCCAGCAGCCAAGATAGTTTTCCCAGAGATACGCAGTATTTT.

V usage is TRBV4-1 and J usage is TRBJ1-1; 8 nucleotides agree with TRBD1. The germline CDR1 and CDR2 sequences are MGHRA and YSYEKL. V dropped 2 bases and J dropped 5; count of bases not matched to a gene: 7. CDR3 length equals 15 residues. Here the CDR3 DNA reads TGCGCCAGCAGCCAATCTAGGACAGGGTATACTGAAGCTTTCTTT. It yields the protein CASSQSRTGYTEAFF.

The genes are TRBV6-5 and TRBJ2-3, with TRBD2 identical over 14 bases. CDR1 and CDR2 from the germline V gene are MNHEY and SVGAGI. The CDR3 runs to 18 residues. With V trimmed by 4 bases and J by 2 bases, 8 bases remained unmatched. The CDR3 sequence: CASSSVRTSGGPTDTQYF. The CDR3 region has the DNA TGTGCCAGCAGTTCGGTGAGGACTAGCGGGGGGCCCACAGATACGCAGTATTTT.

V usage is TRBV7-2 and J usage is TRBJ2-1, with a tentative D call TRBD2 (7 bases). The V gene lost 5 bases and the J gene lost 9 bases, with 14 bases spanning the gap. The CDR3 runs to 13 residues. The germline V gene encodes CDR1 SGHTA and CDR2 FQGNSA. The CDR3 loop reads CASSLPGEGEQFF. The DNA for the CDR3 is TGTGCCAGCAGCCTGCCAGGGGAGGGTGAGCAGTTCTTC. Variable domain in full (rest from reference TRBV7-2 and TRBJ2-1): GAGVSQSPSNKVTEKGKDVELRCDPISGHTALYWYRQSLGQGLEFLIYFQGNSAPDKSGLPSDRFSAERTGGSVSTLTIQRTQQEDSAVYLCASSLPGEGEQFFGPGTRLTVL.

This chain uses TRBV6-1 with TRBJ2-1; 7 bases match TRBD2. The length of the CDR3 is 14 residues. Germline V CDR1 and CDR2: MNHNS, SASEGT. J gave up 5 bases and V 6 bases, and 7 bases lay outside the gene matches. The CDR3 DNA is TGTGCCAGCAGACCGGGACTAACCAACAATGAGCAGTTCTTC. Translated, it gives CASRPGLTNNEQFF.

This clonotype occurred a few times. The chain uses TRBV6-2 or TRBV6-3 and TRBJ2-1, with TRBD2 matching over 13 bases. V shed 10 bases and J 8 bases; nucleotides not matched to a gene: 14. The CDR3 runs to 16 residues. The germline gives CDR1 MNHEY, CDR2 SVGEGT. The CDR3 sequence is CATSGLAGVLGYEQFF. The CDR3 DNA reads TGTGCCACCTCTGGACTAGCGGGAGTGTTAGGATATGAGCAGTTCTTC.

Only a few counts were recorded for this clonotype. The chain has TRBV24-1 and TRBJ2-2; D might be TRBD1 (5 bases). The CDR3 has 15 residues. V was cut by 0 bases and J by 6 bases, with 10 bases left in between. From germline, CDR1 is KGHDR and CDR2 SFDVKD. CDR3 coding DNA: TGTGCCACCAGTGATTTGCCAGGGTCGGCCGGGGAGCTGTTTTTT. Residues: CATSDLPGSAGELFF.

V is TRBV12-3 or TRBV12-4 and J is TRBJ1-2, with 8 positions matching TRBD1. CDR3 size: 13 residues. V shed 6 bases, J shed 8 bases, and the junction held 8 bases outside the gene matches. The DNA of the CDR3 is TGTGCCAGCAGGAACGGGACAGGAAGAGGCTACACCTTC. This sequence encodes CASRNGTGRGYTF.

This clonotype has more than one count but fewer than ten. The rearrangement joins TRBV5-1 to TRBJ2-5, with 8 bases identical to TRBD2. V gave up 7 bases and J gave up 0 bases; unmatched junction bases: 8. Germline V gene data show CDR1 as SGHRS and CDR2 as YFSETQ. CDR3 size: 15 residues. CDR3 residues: CASSDSGTYQETQYF. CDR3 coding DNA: TGCGCCAGCTCTGATAGCGGGACGTACCAAGAGACCCAGTACTTC.

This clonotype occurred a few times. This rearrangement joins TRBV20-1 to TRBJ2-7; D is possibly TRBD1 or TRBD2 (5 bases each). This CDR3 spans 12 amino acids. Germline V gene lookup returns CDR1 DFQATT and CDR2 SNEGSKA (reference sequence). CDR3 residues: CRADLGVNEQYF. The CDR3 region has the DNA TGCAGAGCGGATCTGGGGGTCAACGAGCAGTACTTC.

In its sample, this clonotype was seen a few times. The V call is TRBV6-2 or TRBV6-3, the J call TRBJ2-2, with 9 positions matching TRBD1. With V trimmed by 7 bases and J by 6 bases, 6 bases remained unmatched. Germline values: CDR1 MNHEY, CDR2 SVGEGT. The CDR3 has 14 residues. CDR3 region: CASKTGGAAGELFF. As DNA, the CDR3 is TGTGCCAGCAAAACAGGGGGCGCCGCCGGGGAGCTGTTTTTT.